These 20 T cell receptor beta chains were sequenced from one sample in a study of T cells in Graves' hyperthyroidism and ophthalmopathy. Amplification targeted TCR beta CDR3 regions from RNA transcripts. In the first-round RT-PCR of the TCR CDR3, the HTBI primer set was used. TCRdb independently ran MiXCR on the multiplex PCR reads; one entry per CDR3 protein. The repertoire has about 640,000 distinct CDR3 sequences, more than 20% of them found once; the top ten carry roughly a third. Sequencing was done on a sample of blood. These receptor sequences come from a man aged 25-45 years with Graves' ophthalmopathy.

This clonotype was counted many times. The chain has TRBV6-2 or TRBV6-3 and TRBJ1-2; TRBD1 matches at 10 bases. The CDR3 is 17 residues long. Germline CDR1 MNHEY, CDR2 SVGEGT. Trimming removed 5 bases from V and 0 bases from J; junction bases left unmatched: 9. CDR3 nucleotides: TGTGCCAGCAGTGCCTCCGGGACAGGGGATGCTAACTATGGCTACACCTTC. This codes for CASSASGTGDANYGYTF.

The table lists this clonotype with many counts. The J gene is TRBJ2-7, the V gene TRBV20-1; maybe TRBD2 (5 bases). CDR3 length: 13 residues. CDR1 and CDR2 (germline): DFQATT, SNEGSKA (reference sequence). V dropped 7 bases and J dropped 1 base, with 14 bases sitting between them. CDR3 sequence (DNA): TGCAGTGTACCGACGGGATATTCCTACGAGCAGTACTTC. It yields the protein CSVPTGYSYEQYF.

This clonotype was seen repeatedly, ten times or more. This chain uses TRBV5-1 with TRBJ2-5; 7 nucleotides agree with TRBD1. Trimming at V came to 4 bases and at J to 0 bases, leaving 3 bases not matched to a gene. The length of the CDR3 is 14 residues. Germline V gene data show CDR1 as SGHRS and CDR2 as YFSETQ. The CDR3 region has the DNA TGCGCCAGCAGCCGGGACAGCAACCAAGAGACCCAGTACTTC. Translating gives CASSRDSNQETQYF.

In this sample, this clonotype turned up a few times. The rearrangement uses TRBV7-9 and TRBJ2-1, with 14 bases fitting TRBD2. The CDR3 length is 15 residues. Germline assignment: CDR1 SEHNR and CDR2 FQNEAQ (reference sequence). J was trimmed by 7 bases and V by 5 bases; bases with no gene match: 4. The CDR3 here is CASSGGTSGSNEQFF. The CDR3 DNA sequence: TGTGCCAGCAGCGGTGGGACTAGCGGGAGTAATGAGCAGTTCTTC.

This clonotype was observed many times. The gene calls are TRBV7-2 and TRBJ1-4; 8 bases match TRBD1. CDR1 and CDR2 from the germline V gene are SGHTA and FQGNSA. After removal of 4 bases from V and 7 bases from J, the junction contained 8 bases not matched to a gene. This CDR3 has 15 amino acids. The DNA for the CDR3 is TGTGCCAGCAGCTCCTCAGGGGGCGCCTTTGAAAAACTGTTTTTT. This encodes CASSSSGGAFEKLFF.

This sequence joins TRBV30 and TRBJ1-5; D is perhaps TRBD1 (6 bases). The CDR3 loop spans 14 amino acids. V lost 2 bases and J 0 bases, leaving 8 bases between the germline ends. Germline V gene sequence: CDR1 GTSNPN, CDR2 SVGIG (reference sequence). For the CDR3, the DNA is TGTGCCTGGAGTACAGGGTATAGCAATCAGCCCCAGCATTTT. This sequence encodes CAWSTGYSNQPQHF.

This clonotype was seen repeatedly, ten times or more. The chain links TRBV6-1 to TRBJ2-7; 10 bases match TRBD1. Trimming took 4 bases from V and 0 from J; bases not matched to a gene: 3. Germline V gene lookup returns CDR1 MNHNS and CDR2 SASEGT. The CDR3 contains 15 residues. CDR3 DNA sequence: TGTGCCAGCAGTGCTGGACAGGGGGGCTCCTACGAGCAGTACTTC. It translates to CASSAGQGGSYEQYF.

This clonotype occurred a few times. The CDR3 here is CASSLAQGNNQPQHF. The CDR3 DNA is TGTGCCAGCAGCTTAGCACAGGGAAACAATCAGCCCCAGCATTTT. The gene calls are TRBV7-9 and TRBJ1-5; perhaps TRBD1 as D (6 bases). Germline V gives CDR1 SEHNR, CDR2 FQNEAQ (reference sequence). The CDR3 covers 15 residues. The V and J ends lost 0 bases and 3 bases respectively, with 9 bases between them.

CDR3 coding DNA: TGTGCCATCAGTACAGGGGTTGTCGATGGCTACACCTTC. Protein sequence: CAISTGVVDGYTF. The chain has TRBV10-3 and TRBJ1-2, with TRBD1 identical over 7 bases. With 5 bases clipped from V and 6 bases from J, the junction kept 6 bases outside the gene matches. The CDR3 is 13 amino acids. CDR1 is ENHRY and CDR2 is SYGVKD in the germline V gene.

A few counts support this clonotype. The chain is built from TRBV7-9 and TRBJ1-2; D call uncertain. V lost 0 bases, J lost 7 bases, and 15 bases lay in between. The CDR3 length is 15 residues. Germline CDR1 is SEHNR and CDR2 is FQNEAQ (reference sequence). Here the CDR3 reads CASSLARQEVGGYTF. For the CDR3, the DNA is TGTGCCAGCAGCTTAGCGAGGCAGGAAGTCGGTGGCTACACCTTC.

The chain recombines TRBV19 with TRBJ2-5, with 9 positions matching TRBD2. CDR1 is LNHDA and CDR2 is SQIVND in the germline V gene (reference sequence). The trim removed 5 bases at V and 3 bases at J, leaving 10 bases unmatched. The CDR3 runs 16 residues. CDR3 in DNA: TGTGCCAGTAGTCTAGGGCTAGCGGGGCCCGAAGAGACCCAGTACTTC. Residues: CASSLGLAGPEETQYF. The full variable domain, completed using reference TRBV19 and TRBJ2-5, is DGGITQSPKYLFRKEGQNVTLSCEQNLNHDAMYWYRQDPGQGLRLIYYSQIVNDFQKGDIAEGYSVSREKKESFPLTVTSAQKNPTAFYLCASSLGLAGPEETQYFGPGTRLLVL.

This clonotype was detected only a few times. The chain uses TRBV28 and TRBJ1-2; 11 nucleotides align to TRBD1. CDR1 and CDR2 (germline): MDHEN, SYDVKM. This CDR3 region has 14 residues. V shed 7 bases, J shed 7 bases, and the junction held 8 bases outside the gene matches. For the CDR3, the DNA is TGTGCCAGCATTAGTGGACAGGGGGCGAGTGGCTACACCTTC. It specifies CASISGQGASGYTF.

The gene calls are TRBV28 and TRBJ2-2; D call uncertain. V was cut by 7 bases and J by 5 bases, with 11 bases left in between. Germline CDR1 MDHEN, CDR2 SYDVKM. The CDR3 is made up of 13 amino acids. The CDR3 loop reads CASNPPSTGELFF. The CDR3, as DNA: TGTGCCAGCAACCCCCCTAGTACCGGGGAGCTGTTTTTT.

This clonotype was observed at least ten times. The chain's CDR3 is CASTSGTSNYEQYF. The CDR3 coding sequence is TGTGCCAGCACCTCAGGGACTAGTAACTACGAGCAGTACTTC. V usage is TRBV27 and J usage is TRBJ2-7; 8 positions match TRBD2. The CDR3 runs 14 residues. Losses at the gene ends were 7 bases for V and 3 bases for J; bases not matched to a gene: 8. The germline CDR1 and CDR2 sequences are MNHEY and SMNVEV (reference sequence).

This clonotype has at least ten counts. The rearrangement uses TRBV5-1 and TRBJ2-7; the D gene could be TRBD1 or TRBD2 (5 bases each). The CDR3 spans 14 residues. Deletions cut 5 bases from V and 0 bases from J, with 12 bases between. Looked up from germline, CDR1 is SGHRS and CDR2 is YFSETQ. Here the CDR3 DNA reads TGCGCCAGCAGTGGGGGTCTTGGCTCCTACGAGCAGTACTTC. Protein: CASSGGLGSYEQYF.

This sequence joins TRBV14 and TRBJ2-7; D is perhaps TRBD1 (6 bases). CDR3 length: 13 amino acids. V was trimmed by 2 bases and J by 5 bases, leaving 10 bases between them. Per the germline V gene, CDR1 is SGHDN and CDR2 is FVKESK. CDR3 DNA sequence: TGTGCCAGCAGCCAACACAGGGTCGACGAGCAGTACTTC. This translates into CASSQHRVDEQYF.

There are a few counts of this clonotype. The V call is TRBV12-3 or TRBV12-4, the J call TRBJ1-3; D is possibly TRBD1 (5 bases). The CDR3 is 15 residues long. The germline V and J ends were trimmed by 5 bases and 0 bases, with 11 bases remaining between them. CDR3 in DNA: TGTGCCAGCAGTCCGGGGGGGGGCTCTGGAAACACCATATATTTT. Amino acid sequence: CASSPGGGSGNTIYF.

This clonotype was observed a single time. The chain couples TRBV4-3 to TRBJ2-1, with TRBD2 matching 7 bases. Trimming at V came to 4 bases and at J to 5 bases, leaving 5 bases not matched to a gene. CDR1 and CDR2 (germline): LGHNA, YSLEER. The CDR3 loop spans 14 amino acids. The CDR3 protein is CASSPPGRDNEQFF. DNA for the CDR3: TGCGCCAGCAGCCCCCCGGGGAGGGACAATGAGCAGTTCTTC.

This clonotype has ten or more counts. The chain links TRBV20-1 to TRBJ2-5; TRBD1 might be the D (6 bases). The ends were cut back, 6 bases at V and 1 base at J, with 12 bases in the middle. Germline CDR1 reads DFQATT; CDR2 reads SNEGSKA (reference sequence). This CDR3 comprises 13 residues. The DNA for the CDR3 is TGCAGTGCCCCCGGACAGTTCCAAGAGACCCAGTACTTC. Residues: CSAPGQFQETQYF.

This clonotype was picked up many times. The chain carries TRBV7-9 and TRBJ2-7; no clear D. Germline V gene lookup returns CDR1 SEHNR and CDR2 FQNEAQ (reference sequence). The CDR3 totals 12 residues. The V end was cut by 3 bases, the J end by 1 base, with 4 bases between. CDR3 amino acids: CASSFESYEQYF. The CDR3 nucleotides are TGTGCCAGCAGCTTCGAGTCCTACGAGCAGTACTTC. Full variable domain (rest looked up from reference TRBV7-9 and TRBJ2-7): DTGVSQNPRHKITKRGQNVTFRCDPISEHNRLYWYRQTLGQGPEFLTYFQNEAQLEKSRLLSDRFSAERPKGSFSTLEIQRTEQGDSAMYLCASSFESYEQYFGPGTRLTVT.